The present entry profiles one T cell receptor beta chain with its context. The repertoire was sequenced with immunoSEQ multiplex PCR; TCRdb's copy has only in-frame clones and lacks some. The repertoire holds roughly 9,000 clones, with about 79% as singletons. The data belong to a study of somatic mutations in cytotoxic T cells in rheumatoid arthritis. Trimming took off 4 bases at V and 4 bases at J, with 17 bases between the two ends. There are 16 residues in the CDR3. Germline loops: CDR1 LNHDA, CDR2 SQIVND (reference sequence). This sequence was found in a woman aged 50 to 65 in good health. The chain combines TRBV19 with TRBJ2-1, with D perhaps TRBD1 (5 bases). The sequenced material came from CD8+ T cells sorted from blood. The CDR3 DNA sequence: TGTGCCAGTAGTACCGACCCTGGGGCCGGTTACAATGAGCAGTTCTTC. Residues: CASSTDPGAGYNEQFF. Full variable domain (outside the CDR3, taken from reference TRBV19 and TRBJ2-1): DGGITQSPKYLFRKEGQNVTLSCEQNLNHDAMYWYRQDPGQGLRLIYYSQIVNDFQKGDIAEGYSVSREKKESFPLTVTSAQKNPTAFYLCASSTDPGAGYNEQFFGPGTRLTVL.